These 31 T cell receptor beta chains were all obtained from the same sample, sequenced in a study of cytomegalovirus exposure and HLA in healthy donors. Both 60 Vbeta primers and 13 Jbeta primers went into the PCR. Produced via immunoSEQ multiplex PCR; TCRdb's table is partial and in-frame only. The sample lists roughly 160,000 clones, roughly four fifths occurring once. The sequenced material came from PBMCs. These receptors all stem from a man aged 55 to 70 in good health and CMV-seronegative.

V gene TRBV7-9 combines with J gene TRBJ2-1, with D hard to call. This CDR3 is built from 13 residues. CDR1 is SEHNR, CDR2 FQNEAQ, per germline (reference sequence). V lost 1 base and J 7 bases, leaving 8 bases between the germline ends. CDR3 sequence reads: CASSLGLENEQFF. CDR3 sequence (DNA): TGTGCCAGCAGCTTAGGGTTAGAGAATGAGCAGTTCTTC.

The chain employs TRBV27 and TRBJ2-1; TRBD2 matches 8 bases. The J segment lost 8 bases and the V segment lost 4 bases, leaving 7 bases of the junction unmatched. Germline values: CDR1 MNHEY, CDR2 SMNVEV (reference sequence). This CDR3 comprises 14 residues. The CDR3 coding sequence is TGTGCCAGCAGTTCGGGACTAGGCAACTATGAGCAGTTCTTC. It is translated as CASSSGLGNYEQFF.

This chain uses TRBV7-8 with TRBJ1-1; D might be TRBD1 (6 bases). The CDR3 extends over 16 amino acids. The germline V and J ends were trimmed by 5 bases and 2 bases, with 18 bases remaining between them. Germline V lookup: CDR1 SGHVS, CDR2 FQNEAQ. The CDR3 is CASSLDSTGTNTEAFF. CDR3 bases: TGTGCCAGCAGCCTGGACAGTACGGGGACCAACACTGAAGCTTTCTTT. The entire variable domain, with the rest obtained from reference TRBV7-8 and TRBJ1-1, is as follows: GAGVSQSPRYKVAKRGQDVALRCDPISGHVSLFWYQQALGQGPEFLTYFQNEAQLDKSGLPSDRFFAERPEGSVSTLKIQRTQQEDSAVYLCASSLDSTGTNTEAFFGQGTRLTVV.

The V gene is TRBV9, the J gene TRBJ1-4, with D possibly TRBD1 on 5 matching bases. This CDR3 contains 17 residues. CDR1 SGDLS and CDR2 YYNGEE come from the germline V gene. Trimming took off 0 bases at V and 5 bases at J, with 17 bases between the two ends. The CDR3 DNA sequence: TGTGCCAGCAGCGTAGATCACGGGGGGAGAGGGAATGAAAAACTGTTTTTT. Its translation is CASSVDHGGRGNEKLFF.

The chain recombines TRBV20-1 with TRBJ1-2; D is unresolved. Germline lookup yields CDR1 DFQATT and CDR2 SNEGSKA (reference sequence). Trimming removed 7 bases from V and 2 bases from J, with 8 bases in between. The CDR3 has 11 residues. CDR3 coding DNA: TGCAGTGAACAGCTAAACTATGGCTACACCTTC. Protein sequence: CSEQLNYGYTF.

The gene calls are TRBV4-1 and TRBJ1-5, with no clear D. The V gene lost 0 bases and the J gene lost 0 bases, with 6 bases spanning the gap. This CDR3 has 15 amino acids. Germline CDR1 and CDR2: MGHRA and YSYEKL. The CDR3 reads CASSQDRNSNQPQHF. The CDR3 DNA reads TGCGCCAGCAGCCAAGACAGGAATAGCAATCAGCCCCAGCATTTT.

This clone was observed a few times. The chain has TRBV6-4 and TRBJ1-2, with a possible D match to TRBD1 (6 bases). Trimming pared 4 bases from V and 2 bases from J, leaving 23 bases between. The CDR3 length is 18 residues. Germline V CDR1 and CDR2: MRHNA, SNTAGT. This CDR3 is CASSGPGQPLTVNYGYTF. CDR3 DNA: TGTGCCAGCAGTGGCCCCGGACAGCCGCTAACTGTGAACTATGGCTACACCTTC.

This rearrangement joins TRBV7-6 to TRBJ1-1, with D hard to call. Germline-derived CDR1 and CDR2 are SGHVS and FNYEAQ. The CDR3 consists of 13 residues. V was shortened by 7 bases and J by 4 bases, with 13 bases between the two germline ends. CDR3 coding DNA: TGTGCCAGCACCCCGGGAACTGGCACTGAAGCTTTCTTT. This gives the protein CASTPGTGTEAFF.

This sequence joins TRBV5-4 and TRBJ1-2; 9 bases agree with TRBD1. This CDR3 is 14 amino acids long. Germline V gene sequence: CDR1 SGHNT, CDR2 YYREEE (reference sequence). J gave up 3 bases and V 4 bases, and 4 bases lay outside the gene matches. CDR3 loop: CASSIRDRDYGYTF. For the CDR3, the DNA is TGTGCCAGCAGCATCCGGGACAGGGACTATGGCTACACCTTC.

The gene calls are TRBV30 and TRBJ2-5; D is perhaps TRBD2 (6 bases). The CDR3 is 13 residues long. Germline CDR1 GTSNPN, CDR2 SVGIG (reference sequence). Trimming removed 0 bases at V and 4 bases at J, with 9 bases between. The CDR3 sequence is CAWSVRGGETQYF. In DNA, the CDR3 is TGTGCCTGGAGTGTCCGGGGAGGAGAGACCCAGTACTTC.

The gene calls are TRBV9 and TRBJ2-1; D possibly corresponds to TRBD1 (6 bases). Looked up from germline, CDR1 is SGDLS and CDR2 is YYNGEE. Trimming stripped 4 bases from V and 0 bases from J, with 17 bases between. The CDR3 runs 17 residues. The CDR3 loop is CASSPRKGDRSYNEQFF. CDR3 nucleotide sequence: TGTGCCAGCAGCCCGAGGAAGGGGGACCGCTCCTACAATGAGCAGTTCTTC.

The chain employs TRBV9 and TRBJ1-6, with 10 nucleotides matching TRBD1. Trimming removed 0 bases from V and 13 bases from J; junction bases left unmatched: 4. Germline V CDR1 and CDR2: SGDLS, YYNGEE. The CDR3 is 14 residues long. CDR3 in amino acids: CASSVAGQGSPLHF. Here the CDR3 DNA reads TGTGCCAGCAGCGTAGCGGGACAGGGGAGTCCCCTCCACTTT.

This clone was detected a few times. The genes are TRBV19 and TRBJ1-1; maybe TRBD1 (5 bases). Trimming pared 6 bases from V and 0 bases from J, leaving 14 bases between. CDR3 length: 15 amino acids. CDR1 and CDR2 (germline): LNHDA, SQIVND (reference sequence). The CDR3 DNA sequence: TGTGCCAGTAGCACAGGACGATACATGAACACTGAAGCTTTCTTT. Residues: CASSTGRYMNTEAFF. Supplemented by reference TRBV19 and TRBJ1-1, the full variable domain reads DGGITQSPKYLFRKEGQNVTLSCEQNLNHDAMYWYRQDPGQGLRLIYYSQIVNDFQKGDIAEGYSVSREKKESFPLTVTSAQKNPTAFYLCASSTGRYMNTEAFFGQGTRLTVV.

In this sample, this clone turned up a few times. The chain carries TRBV7-9 and TRBJ2-3; a possible D gene is TRBD2 (5 bases). The germline gives CDR1 SEHNR, CDR2 FQNEAQ (reference sequence). The CDR3 is 15 amino acids. V was pared by 0 bases and J by 4 bases, with 11 bases between. The CDR3: CASSLAGSWADTQYF. CDR3 coding DNA: TGTGCCAGCAGCTTAGCGGGGAGTTGGGCAGATACGCAGTATTTT.

The rearrangement links TRBV5-4 to TRBJ2-7; 12 nucleotides align to TRBD2. Trimming cost V 2 bases and J 2 bases; bases outside gene matches: 8. This CDR3 spans 17 amino acids. CDR1 is SGHNT and CDR2 is YYREEE in the germline V gene (reference sequence). This chain's CDR3 is CASSFGLAGGVPYEQYF. The CDR3 DNA follows: TGTGCCAGCAGCTTTGGCCTAGCGGGAGGGGTACCCTACGAGCAGTACTTC.

The chain is built from TRBV28 and TRBJ2-5; D may be TRBD1 (6 bases). V was cut by 3 bases and J by 2 bases, with 19 bases left in between. This CDR3 has 17 residues. Germline CDR1 reads MDHEN; CDR2 reads SYDVKM. The DNA for the CDR3 is TGTGCCAGCAGTTTGCGCCGACAGCAGGGGTTTCAAGAGACCCAGTACTTC. The encoded protein is CASSLRRQQGFQETQYF.

CDR3 amino acids: CASSPYRLPDTGELFF. Written as DNA, the CDR3 is TGTGCCAGCAGCCCCTACCGTTTACCTGACACCGGGGAGCTGTTTTTT. J is TRBJ2-2 and V is TRBV7-2; D not certain. The CDR3 length is 16 residues. Germline V gene lookup returns CDR1 SGHTA and CDR2 FQGNSA. V lost 5 bases, J lost 3 bases, and 16 bases lay in between. Supplemented by reference TRBV7-2 and TRBJ2-2, the full variable domain reads GAGVSQSPSNKVTEKGKDVELRCDPISGHTALYWYRQSLGQGLEFLIYFQGNSAPDKSGLPSDRFSAERTGGSVSTLTIQRTQQEDSAVYLCASSPYRLPDTGELFFGEGSRLTVL.

Concerning this clone: The sample holds other DNA sequences that translate to the same CDR3. The chain employs TRBV7-9 and TRBJ2-1; D is undetermined. Germline values: CDR1 SEHNR, CDR2 FQNEAQ (reference sequence). This CDR3 is 13 amino acids long. Trimming shortened V by 1 base and J by 3 bases, and 4 bases separated the two germline ends. CDR3 nucleotide sequence: TGTGCCAGCAGCTTAGTCGGCTACAATGAGCAGTTCTTC. Translating it yields CASSLVGYNEQFF.

The gene calls are TRBV7-2 and TRBJ1-5; D possibly corresponds to TRBD1 (5 bases). The CDR3 is made up of 15 amino acids. Trimming took 4 bases from V and 6 from J, leaving 16 bases between them. Germline V CDR1 and CDR2: SGHTA, FQGNSA. The chain's CDR3 is CASSWAGGLVQPQHF. The CDR3 DNA follows: TGTGCCAGCAGCTGGGCTGGGGGGTTGGTTCAGCCCCAGCATTTT.

This rearrangement joins TRBV4-3 to TRBJ1-2; D gene ambiguous. Looked up from germline, CDR1 is LGHNA and CDR2 is YSLEER. CDR3 length equals 15 residues. Trimming shortened V by 1 base and J by 7 bases, and 16 bases separated the two germline ends. The CDR3 loop reads CASSQALNFRLGYTF. The CDR3 DNA reads TGCGCCAGCAGCCAAGCTCTGAACTTTAGACTTGGCTACACCTTC.

The chain joins TRBV18 to TRBJ1-1; 9 bases map to TRBD1. Germline CDR1 reads KGHSH; CDR2 reads LQKENI. V lost 4 bases, J lost 5 bases, and 2 bases stayed unmatched. The CDR3 extends over 13 amino acids. The CDR3 reads CASSQGQGTEAFF. The CDR3 region has the DNA TGTGCCAGCTCACAAGGACAGGGGACTGAAGCTTTCTTT.

The chain is built from TRBV4-3 and TRBJ1-3, with 9 bases lining up with TRBD1. Germline values: CDR1 LGHNA, CDR2 YSLEER. V shed 2 bases, J shed 4 bases, and the junction held 6 bases outside the gene matches. There are 16 residues in the CDR3. Here the CDR3 reads CASSQTTGGRGNTIYF. The CDR3 coding sequence is TGCGCCAGCAGCCAAACAACAGGGGGCCGAGGAAACACCATATATTTT.

The rearrangement joins TRBV10-2 to TRBJ2-7, with TRBD2 matching over 9 bases. The CDR3 covers 15 residues. The germline V gene encodes CDR1 WSHSY and CDR2 SAAADI. Losses at the gene ends were 0 bases for V and 4 bases for J; bases not matched to a gene: 4. CDR3 nucleotide sequence: TGCGCCAGCAGTGAGTCAAATAGCGGGAGTTACGAGCAGTACTTC. Its protein is CASSESNSGSYEQYF.

This clone was counted once. The rearrangement joins TRBV6-5 to TRBJ1-6; D is unresolved. CDR3 size: 12 residues. Germline V gives CDR1 MNHEY, CDR2 SVGAGI. Trimming stripped 6 bases from V and 7 bases from J, with 7 bases between. The chain's CDR3 is CASRPQNSPLHF. CDR3 DNA: TGTGCCAGCAGACCCCAGAATTCACCCCTCCACTTT.

The CDR3: CAIRGGQNYGYTF. The CDR3 DNA sequence: TGTGCCATCAGGGGGGGACAGAACTATGGCTACACCTTC. V is TRBV10-3 and J is TRBJ1-2; TRBD1 aligns across 7 bases. The CDR3 consists of 13 residues. With 6 bases clipped from V and 2 bases from J, the junction kept 3 bases outside the gene matches. CDR1 is ENHRY, CDR2 SYGVKD, per germline.

A few counts support this clone. The rearrangement joins TRBV30 to TRBJ1-2; weak D call: TRBD1 (6 bases). Between the trimmed V and J ends, which lost 2 bases and 1 base, there was a span of 20 bases. Germline CDR1 is GTSNPN and CDR2 is SVGIG (reference sequence). This CDR3 region has 17 residues. The CDR3 DNA follows: TGTGCCTGGAGTCAAATGGCAGGGGCCGCCTTTAACTATGGCTACACCTTC. Translation: CAWSQMAGAAFNYGYTF.

The V and J genes are TRBV10-3 and TRBJ1-1; 9 positions match TRBD1. Trimming at V came to 3 bases and at J to 4 bases, leaving 12 bases not matched to a gene. Germline CDR1 ENHRY, CDR2 SYGVKD. CDR3 length: 17 amino acids. The CDR3 loop reads CAISDQHKQGASTEAFF. The CDR3 coding sequence is TGTGCCATCAGTGACCAGCACAAACAGGGGGCGTCCACTGAAGCTTTCTTT.

V usage is TRBV6-1 and J usage is TRBJ2-7, with 12 bases identical to TRBD1. Germline values: CDR1 MNHNS, CDR2 SASEGT. Germline trimming cut 7 bases from V and 7 bases from J; bases unmatched to any gene: 11. The CDR3 length is 15 residues. The CDR3: CASKSFGTGGLEQYF. The DNA of the CDR3 is TGTGCCAGCAAATCCTTTGGGACAGGGGGCTTAGAGCAGTACTTC.

The chain joins TRBV19 to TRBJ1-2; D is perhaps TRBD1 (6 bases). This CDR3 has 14 amino acids. CDR1 and CDR2 (germline): LNHDA, SQIVND (reference sequence). The V gene lost 6 bases and the J gene lost 1 base, with 12 bases spanning the gap. The CDR3 DNA sequence: TGTGCCAGTAGCTCCCAAGGGGGTAACTATGGCTACACCTTC. This codes for CASSSQGGNYGYTF.

This chain connects TRBV30 to TRBJ2-5; TRBD2 aligns across 14 bases. The CDR3 extends over 15 amino acids. The germline gives CDR1 GTSNPN, CDR2 SVGIG (reference sequence). V trimming: 3 bases; J trimming: 5 bases; junction bases outside the gene matches: 5. The CDR3 region has the DNA TGTGCCTGGAGAGACGGGACTAGCGGGAGTGAGACCCAGTACTTC. Translating it yields CAWRDGTSGSETQYF.

The chain recombines TRBV7-9 with TRBJ2-1, with 10 positions matching TRBD2. The CDR3 runs to 15 residues. Germline-derived CDR1 and CDR2 are SEHNR and FQNEAQ (reference sequence). V shed 5 bases and J 15 bases; nucleotides not matched to a gene: 16. This CDR3 reads CASSPERGGWGWLFF. In DNA form, the CDR3 reads TGTGCCAGCAGCCCCGAGCGGGGGGGCTGGGGGTGGCTGTTCTTC. The whole variable domain, filled in from reference TRBV7-9 and TRBJ2-1, reads DTGVSQNPRHKITKRGQNVTFRCDPISEHNRLYWYRQTLGQGPEFLTYFQNEAQLEKSRLLSDRFSAERPKGSFSTLEIQRTEQGDSAMYLCASSPERGGWGWLFFGPGTRLTVL.